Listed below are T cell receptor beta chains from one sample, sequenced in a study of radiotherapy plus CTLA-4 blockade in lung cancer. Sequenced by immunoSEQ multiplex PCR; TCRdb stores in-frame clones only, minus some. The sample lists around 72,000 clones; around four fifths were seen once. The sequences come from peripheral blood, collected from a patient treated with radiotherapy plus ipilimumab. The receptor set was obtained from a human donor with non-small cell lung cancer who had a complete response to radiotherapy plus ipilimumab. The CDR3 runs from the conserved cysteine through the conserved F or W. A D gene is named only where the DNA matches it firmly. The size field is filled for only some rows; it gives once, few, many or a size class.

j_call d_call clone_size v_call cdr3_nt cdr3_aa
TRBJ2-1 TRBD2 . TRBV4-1 TGCGCCAGCAGCCAAGGTGGGACTAGCGGGAGTAGGGAGCAGTTCTTC CASSQGGTSGSREQFF
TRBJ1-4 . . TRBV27 TGTGCCAGCCAAGACAGTAGTGAAAAACTGTTTTTT CASQDSSEKLFF
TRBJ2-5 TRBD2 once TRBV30 TGTGCCTGGAGGGGGGGCGGGGGGGCCCGAGAGACCCAGTACTTC CAWRGGGGARETQYF
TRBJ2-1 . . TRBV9 TGTGCCAGCACCCTAGGGACCACCTCCTACAATGAGCAGTTCTTC CASTLGTTSYNEQFF
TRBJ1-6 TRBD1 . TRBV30 TGTGCCTGGAGTGCGGGGACAGGGCGTAATTCACCCCTCCACTTT CAWSAGTGRNSPLHF
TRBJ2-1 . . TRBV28 TGTGCCAGCAGTGCCACGGGGAGGAGAAACAATGAGCAGTTCTTC CASSATGRRNNEQFF
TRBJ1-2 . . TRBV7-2 TGTGCCAGCAGCCCTTCACAGGGCTGGAGGGGCTACACCTTC CASSPSQGWRGYTF
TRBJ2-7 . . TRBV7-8 TGTGCCAGCAATCCTGCGAGAAATTACGAGCAGTACTTC CASNPARNYEQYF
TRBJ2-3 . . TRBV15 TGTGCCACCAGCAGCCGGGGGCCTTATACGCAGTATTTT CATSSRGPYTQYF
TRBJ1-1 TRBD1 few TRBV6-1 TGTGCCAGCAGTTATCCAGGGGGGACTGAAGCTTTCTTT CASSYPGGTEAFF
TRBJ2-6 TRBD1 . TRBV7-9 TGTGCCAGCAGTACCGACAGGGGTGGGGCCAACGTCCTGACTTTC CASSTDRGGANVLTF
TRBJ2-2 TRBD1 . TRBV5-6 TGTGCCAGCAGCTTGCTCCCCGGGACAGGGGAGGGGGGGGAGCTGTTTTTT CASSLLPGTGEGGELFF
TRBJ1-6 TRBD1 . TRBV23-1 TGCGCCAGCAGTCAAGAGGGACAGAATTCACCCCTCCACTTT CASSQEGQNSPLHF
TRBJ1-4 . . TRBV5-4 TGTGCCAGCAGCTTGGGGGGCCGACAGGCAACTAATGAAAAACTGTTTTTT CASSLGGRQATNEKLFF
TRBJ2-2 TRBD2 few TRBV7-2 TGTGCCAGCAGTCTGGCTAGCGGGGGAAGGGCCGGGGAGCTGTTTTTT CASSLASGGRAGELFF
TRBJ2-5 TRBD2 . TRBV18 TGTGCCAGCTCACCGTTCCCGGGACTAGCGACCCTAGGGGAGACCCAGTACTTC CASSPFPGLATLGETQYF
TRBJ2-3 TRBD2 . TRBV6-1 TGTGCCAGCAGCGTAGCGGGGGGATTCACAGATACGCAGTATTTT CASSVAGGFTDTQYF
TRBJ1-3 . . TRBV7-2 TGTGCCAGCAGCTTAGCAGGGGGTGGAAACACCATATATTTT CASSLAGGGNTIYF
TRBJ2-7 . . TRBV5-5 TGTGCCAGCAGCCTGGCCCCCAACAGGGCAGGTTACGAGCAGTACTTC CASSLAPNRAGYEQYF
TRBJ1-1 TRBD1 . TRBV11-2 TGTGCCAGCAGCAAAGGACAGGACGGTACTGAAGCTTTCTTT CASSKGQDGTEAFF
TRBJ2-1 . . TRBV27 TGTGCCAGCAGACGCGCCCCTACCTCCTACAATGAGCAGTTCTTC CASRRAPTSYNEQFF
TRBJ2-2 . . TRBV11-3 TGTGCCAGCAGCCTAAGCGGGTCCGGCACCGGGGAGCTGTTTTTT CASSLSGSGTGELFF
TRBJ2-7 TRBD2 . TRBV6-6 TGTGCCAGCAGTTACGGGGTAGCGGGGGCTCGCGAGCAGTACTTC CASSYGVAGAREQYF
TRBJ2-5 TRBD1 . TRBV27 TGTGCCAGCAGTTTATTAGGGGACAGCCAAGAGACCCAGTACTTC CASSLLGDSQETQYF
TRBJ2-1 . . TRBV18 TGTGCCAGCTCACCACCGAGGGGGACGGACAGCTCCTACAATGAGCAGTTCTTC CASSPPRGTDSSYNEQFF
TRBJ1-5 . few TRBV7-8 TGTGCCAGCAGCGAGAGACCTGCAGTTAGCAATCAGCCCCAGCATTTT CASSERPAVSNQPQHF
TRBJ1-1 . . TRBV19 TGTGCCAGTATTGCTGGGTCTATGGGTTTCTTT CASIAGSMGFF
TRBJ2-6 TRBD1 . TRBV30 TGTGCCTGGGCCATAGGACAGGGAATTTTTTCTGGGGCCAACGTCCTGACTTTC CAWAIGQGIFSGANVLTF
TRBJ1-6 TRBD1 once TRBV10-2 TGCGCCAGCAGCTCCATAAGGACAGGGGGCTCCTATAATTCACCCCTCCACTTT CASSSIRTGGSYNSPLHF
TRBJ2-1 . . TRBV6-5 TGTGCCAGCAGTTACGCGGGAGAGCAGTTCTTC CASSYAGEQFF
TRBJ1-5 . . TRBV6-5 TGTGCCAGCAGCCTAGGACCTCACCAGCCCCAGCATTTT CASSLGPHQPQHF
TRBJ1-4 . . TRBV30 TGTGCCTGGAGCCCCACTGGTCCGGGTGAAAAACTGTTTTTT CAWSPTGPGEKLFF
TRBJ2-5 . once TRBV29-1 TGCAGCGCCCCTCCGGCCTACGGAGAGACCCAGTACTTC CSAPPAYGETQYF
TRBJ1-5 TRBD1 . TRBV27 TGTGCCAGCAGTTCCTTTACAGGGGTAGGCAATCAGCCCCAGCATTTT CASSSFTGVGNQPQHF
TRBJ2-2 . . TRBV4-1 TGCGCCAGCAGCCGTACCTCTCACCCTTGGGGGACAACTAACACCGGGGAGCTGTTTTTT CASSRTSHPWGTTNTGELFF
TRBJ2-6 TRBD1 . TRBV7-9 TGTGCCAGCGGAATCATGACAGGGTTCTCTGGGGCCAACGTCCTGACTTTC CASGIMTGFSGANVLTF
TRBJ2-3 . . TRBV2 TGTGCCAGCAGGGCGACCACTGATACGCAGTATTTT CASRATTDTQYF
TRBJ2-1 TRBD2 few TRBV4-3 TGCGCCAGCAGCCAGGACCGAATAGCGGGAGAGCAGTTCTTC CASSQDRIAGEQFF
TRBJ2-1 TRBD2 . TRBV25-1 TGTGCCAGCAGTGGGATAGCGGGGAGCTCCTACAATGAGCAGTTCTTC CASSGIAGSSYNEQFF
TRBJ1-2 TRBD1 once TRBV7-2 TGTGCCAGCGACCAGGGGGCGCAAGGTAATGGCTACACCTTC CASDQGAQGNGYTF
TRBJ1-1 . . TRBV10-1 TGCGCCAGCAGTGAGGGCGGTTCGAACACTGAAGCTTTCTTT CASSEGGSNTEAFF
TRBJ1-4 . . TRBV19 TGTGCCAGTAGTATTTCGGGGAATGAAAAACTGTTTTTT CASSISGNEKLFF
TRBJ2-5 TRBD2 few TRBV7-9 TGTGCCAGCAGACCCCCCGGTAAGCGGGGGGGACAAGAGACCCAGTACTTC CASRPPGKRGGQETQYF
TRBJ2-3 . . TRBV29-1 TGCAGCGTTGACAGGGGCACAGATACGCAGTATTTT CSVDRGTDTQYF
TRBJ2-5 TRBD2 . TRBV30 TGTGCCTGGAGCCCGGGAGGATTGGGAGAGACCCAGTACTTC CAWSPGGLGETQYF
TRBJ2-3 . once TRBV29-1 TGCAGCGCCACTAGTCCTAGCACAGATACGCAGTATTTT CSATSPSTDTQYF
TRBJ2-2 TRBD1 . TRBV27 TGTGCCAGCAGTCCACTGGGACAGGGGAAGAACGGGGAGCTGTTTTTT CASSPLGQGKNGELFF
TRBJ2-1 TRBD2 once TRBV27 TGTGCCAGCAGTACAACCCTAGCGGGGGAGGACAATGAGCAGTTCTTC CASSTTLAGEDNEQFF
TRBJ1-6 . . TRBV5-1 TGCGCCAGCAGCAGTGGGCAGCCGAATAATTCACCCCTCCACTTT CASSSGQPNNSPLHF
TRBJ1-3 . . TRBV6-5 TGTGCCAGCAGTTACGGGGCACTGGGGAACACCATATATTTT CASSYGALGNTIYF
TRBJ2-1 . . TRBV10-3 TGTGCCATCAGTGAGCGGACAGCCTCCTACAATGAGCAGTTCTTC CAISERTASYNEQFF
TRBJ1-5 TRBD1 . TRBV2 TGTGCCAGCAGTGAGTTACAGGGGATGGGCCTTCAGCCCCAGCATTTT CASSELQGMGLQPQHF
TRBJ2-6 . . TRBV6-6 TGTGCCAGCAGTGCAAGGGTGGCTGGGGCCAACGTCCTGACTTTC CASSARVAGANVLTF
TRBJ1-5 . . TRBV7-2 TGTGCCAGCAGCTTAAGGGTATTTCCTAATCAGCCCCAGCATTTT CASSLRVFPNQPQHF
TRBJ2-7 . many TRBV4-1 TGCGCCAGCAGCCAAGAAGGTGCATACGAGCAGTACTTC CASSQEGAYEQYF
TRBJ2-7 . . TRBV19 TGTGCCAGTAGTAAATCCGGGACGGTTTCCTACGAGCAGTACTTC CASSKSGTVSYEQYF